These 25 T cell receptor beta chains share one sample of origin, sequenced in a study of CD8 T cells in Susac syndrome. It was with random hexamers that about 0.45 to 1 ug RNA was reverse transcribed. One entry per CDR3 protein results from TCRdb running MiXCR on the immunoSEQ multiplex PCR reads. This table holds about 130,000 distinct CDR3 sequences, approximately 95% found once. The sample was CD8+ T cells from PBMCs. The receptors were sampled from a human donor with multiple sclerosis.

The chain uses TRBV13 and TRBJ2-3, with D possibly being TRBD1 or TRBD2 (5 bases each). Germline CDR1 PRHDT, CDR2 FYEKMQ (reference sequence). Trimming pared 5 bases from V and 6 bases from J, leaving 21 bases between. CDR3 length: 16 residues. CDR3 bases: TGTGCCAGCAGCAGCCGGGACGGAAGAAGCAGGGATACGCAGTATTTT. Translation: CASSSRDGRSRDTQYF.

The chain joins TRBV5-6 to TRBJ1-1; no firm D call. From germline, CDR1 is SGHDT and CDR2 YYEEEE. The V end was cut by 0 bases, the J end by 2 bases, with 8 bases between. The CDR3 covers 14 residues. In nucleotides, the CDR3 is TGTGCCAGCAGCTTGGTAGGGCCTAACACTGAAGCTTTCTTT. As protein: CASSLVGPNTEAFF.

V is TRBV19 and J is TRBJ2-2; unclear D gene. The CDR3 extends over 16 amino acids. Germline CDR1 is LNHDA and CDR2 is SQIVND (reference sequence). V was cut by 1 base and J by 0 bases, with 9 bases left in between. This CDR3 reads CASSIGWETNTGELFF. The CDR3 DNA reads TGTGCCAGTAGTATAGGATGGGAAACGAACACCGGGGAGCTGTTTTTT.

The rearrangement links TRBV6-5 to TRBJ2-6; tentative D call: TRBD1 (6 bases). The CDR3 is 18 amino acids. Germline V gene data show CDR1 as MNHEY and CDR2 as SVGAGI. Trimming removed 4 bases from V and 0 bases from J, with 16 bases in between. The CDR3 reads CASSSQGSPHSGANVLTF. The CDR3 region has the DNA TGTGCCAGCAGTTCACAGGGTAGCCCCCACTCTGGGGCCAACGTCCTGACTTTC.

This sequence joins TRBV6-9 and TRBJ2-7, with a possible D match to TRBD2 (5 bases). Trimming removed 4 bases at V and 4 bases at J, with 11 bases between. Germline V gene lookup returns CDR1 MNHGY and CDR2 SVAAGI. This CDR3 has 13 residues. CDR3 loop: CASSSKRTYEQYV. The CDR3, as DNA: TGTGCCAGCAGTTCTAAGCGGACTTACGAGCAGTACGTC.

A note on this clonotype: Sequence at one end of the junction differs from germline and may be a read error. This rearrangement joins TRBV13 to TRBJ1-6; tentative D call: TRBD1 (5 bases). Germline values: CDR1 PRHDT, CDR2 FYEKMQ (reference sequence). CDR3 length: 19 residues. CDR3 sequence: CAGSLGRWIPPWTSSPLHF. In nucleotides, the CDR3 is TGTGCCGGCAGCTTAGGCCGGTGGATACCGCCCTGGACATCTTCACCCCTCCACTTT.

This clonotype was seen a single time. This chain joins TRBV27 and TRBJ2-7; TRBD1 agrees at 8 bases. Losses at the gene ends were 6 bases for V and 4 bases for J; bases not matched to a gene: 5. Per the germline V gene, CDR1 is MNHEY and CDR2 is SMNVEV (reference sequence). This CDR3 region has 13 residues. CDR3 sequence: CASRPQGAYEQYF. CDR3 DNA: TGTGCCAGCAGGCCGCAGGGGGCATACGAGCAGTACTTC.

The chain links TRBV12-3 or TRBV12-4 to TRBJ1-5, with a tentative D call TRBD1 (6 bases). The CDR3 is made up of 14 amino acids. With 6 bases removed from V and 7 bases from J, the gap between germline ends came to 16 bases. The CDR3 region is CASRVGLGGQPQHF. CDR3 coding DNA: TGTGCCAGCAGGGTGGGCCTCGGGGGCCAGCCCCAGCATTTT.

This clonotype turned up a few times. This rearrangement joins TRBV7-9 to TRBJ2-1; D perhaps matches TRBD2 (5 bases). The length of the CDR3 is 12 residues. V dropped 5 bases and J dropped 6 bases, with 8 bases sitting between them. Looked up from germline, CDR1 is SEHNR and CDR2 is FQNEAQ (reference sequence). CDR3 nucleotides: TGTGCCAGCAGCATACTAGGCAATGAGCAGTTCTTC. This sequence encodes CASSILGNEQFF. Based on the CDR3 plus reference TRBV7-9 and TRBJ2-1, the full variable domain is DTGVSQNPRHKITKRGQNVTFRCDPISEHNRLYWYRQTLGQGPEFLTYFQNEAQLEKSRLLSDRFSAERPKGSFSTLEIQRTEQGDSAMYLCASSILGNEQFFGPGTRLTVL.

The chain links TRBV19 to TRBJ1-1, with D possibly TRBD1 on 5 matching bases. CDR1 is LNHDA and CDR2 is SQIVND in the germline V gene (reference sequence). Trimming stripped 7 bases from V and 4 bases from J, with 22 bases between. This CDR3 contains 16 residues. The CDR3 sequence is CASNDQGAGLITEAFF. The CDR3 nucleotides read TGTGCCAGTAATGATCAAGGAGCAGGGTTGATCACTGAAGCTTTCTTT.

This chain connects TRBV10-2 to TRBJ1-1; D uncertain. Germline-derived CDR1 and CDR2 are WSHSY and SAAADI. V shed 6 bases and J shed 1 base, with 9 bases lying between them. The CDR3 has 13 amino acids. CDR3 sequence (DNA): TGCGCCAGCAGGGGCAGGAAGAACACTGAAGCTTTCTTT. This gives the protein CASRGRKNTEAFF.

V and J are TRBV2 and TRBJ1-6; no definite D call. The germline V and J ends were trimmed by 7 bases and 6 bases, with 10 bases remaining between them. CDR3 length: 13 residues. Germline CDR1 is SNHLY and CDR2 is FYNNEI. This CDR3 is CASMEVFNSPLHF. The CDR3 coding sequence is TGTGCCAGCATGGAAGTTTTTAATTCACCCCTCCACTTT.

The V call is TRBV7-9, the J call TRBJ1-1; a weak D match, TRBD1 (6 bases). Germline CDR1 is SEHNR and CDR2 is FQNEAQ (reference sequence). Trimming removed 4 bases from V and 1 base from J, with 16 bases in between. The CDR3 consists of 16 residues. The CDR3, as DNA: TGTGCCAGCAGCTCGGACAGTTCCGGCCGGAACACTGAAGCTTTCTTT. Translation gives CASSSDSSGRNTEAFF.

The chain carries TRBV4-1 and TRBJ2-2; D possibly corresponds to TRBD1 (6 bases). CDR3 length equals 15 residues. Germline CDR1 MGHRA, CDR2 YSYEKL. Trimming took 2 bases from V and 2 from J, leaving 9 bases between them. Written as DNA, the CDR3 is TGCGCCAGCAGCCAAAAACAGGGAAACACCGGGGAGCTGTTTTTT. Translating gives CASSQKQGNTGELFF.

This clonotype was detected only a few times. V usage is TRBV13 and J usage is TRBJ2-1, with 14 bases identical to TRBD2. Germline-derived CDR1 and CDR2 are PRHDT and FYEKMQ (reference sequence). This CDR3 region has 16 residues. V was pared by 5 bases and J by 10 bases, with 10 bases of the junction left unmatched. CDR3 DNA sequence: TGTGCCAGCAGCCCAGGGGGACTAGCGGGAGTTCGGGAGCAGTTCTTC. It encodes CASSPGGLAGVREQFF.

The rearrangement uses TRBV3-1 and TRBJ2-3, with 11 positions matching TRBD2. V lost 8 bases to trimming and J lost 5 bases; unmatched junction nucleotides: 9. The germline CDR1 and CDR2 sequences are LGHDT and YNNKEL (reference sequence). The CDR3 consists of 15 residues. CDR3: CASYQGTSGQDTQYF. The CDR3 DNA reads as TGTGCCAGCTACCAGGGGACTAGCGGCCAAGATACGCAGTATTTT.

The J gene is TRBJ2-5, the V gene TRBV6-5; D might be TRBD2 (5 bases). CDR3 length: 14 residues. V was shortened by 4 bases and J by 2 bases, with 11 bases between the two germline ends. The germline V gene has CDR1 MNHEY and CDR2 SVGAGI. The CDR3 coding sequence is TGTGCCAGCAGTTTCCCGGGAACACAAGAGACCCAGTACTTC. Its translation: CASSFPGTQETQYF.

This sequence joins TRBV5-1 and TRBJ2-2; D is perhaps TRBD2 (7 bases). There are 11 residues in the CDR3. The V gene lost 6 bases and the J gene lost 13 bases, with 13 bases spanning the gap. The germline CDR1 and CDR2 sequences are SGHRS and YFSETQ. The CDR3 nucleotides read TGCGCCAGCATGGCGGGGGCTATGCTGTTTTTT. It yields the protein CASMAGAMLFF.

This sequence joins TRBV9 and TRBJ2-7, with TRBD1 matching 9 bases. Germline loops: CDR1 SGDLS, CDR2 YYNGEE. CDR3 length: 14 residues. The ends lost 0 bases at V and 5 bases at J; junction bases unmatched: 3. The CDR3 reads CASSVGDRAHEQYF. The CDR3 region has the DNA TGTGCCAGCAGCGTAGGGGACAGGGCCCACGAGCAGTACTTC. Full variable domain (rest looked up from reference TRBV9 and TRBJ2-7): DSGVTQTPKHLITATGQRVTLRCSPRSGDLSVYWYQQSLDQGLQFLIQYYNGEERAKGNILERFSAQQFPDLHSELNLSSLELGDSALYFCASSVGDRAHEQYFGPGTRLTVT.

Only one count was recorded for this clonotype. V is TRBV28 and J is TRBJ2-1; TRBD1 matches 7 bases. Germline-derived CDR1 and CDR2 are MDHEN and SYDVKM. V was pared by 3 bases and J by 7 bases, with 15 bases of the junction left unmatched. The CDR3 extends over 17 amino acids. CDR3: CASSFVLSGGDLNEQFF. CDR3 DNA sequence: TGTGCCAGCAGTTTCGTTTTGTCAGGGGGTGATCTGAATGAGCAGTTCTTC.

The V call is TRBV5-1, the J call TRBJ1-6; 7 bases agree with TRBD1. CDR1 and CDR2 from the germline V gene are SGHRS and YFSETQ. The CDR3 is made up of 14 amino acids. Germline trimming cut 4 bases from V and 7 bases from J; bases unmatched to any gene: 5. The CDR3 sequence is CASSQGGANSPLHF. The DNA for the CDR3 is TGCGCCAGCAGCCAGGGGGGGGCCAATTCACCCCTCCACTTT. The whole variable domain, remainder taken from reference TRBV5-1 and TRBJ1-6, is KAGVTQTPRYLIKTRGQQVTLSCSPISGHRSVSWYQQTPGQGLQFLFEYFSETQRNKGNFPGRFSGRQFSNSRSEMNVSTLELGDSALYLCASSQGGANSPLHFGNGTRLTVT.

The genes are TRBV7-6 and TRBJ1-4, with D perhaps TRBD1 (6 bases). Germline CDR1 SGHVS, CDR2 FNYEAQ. V lost 5 bases, J lost 0 bases, and 16 bases lay in between. The CDR3 extends over 17 amino acids. The CDR3 region has the DNA TGTGCCAGCAGCCAAGACAGGCGCGGTGCAACTAATGAAAAACTGTTTTTT. Its protein is CASSQDRRGATNEKLFF. The full variable domain, its missing parts supplied by reference TRBV7-6 and TRBJ1-4, is GAGVSQSPRYKVTKRGQDVALRCDPISGHVSLYWYRQALGQGPEFLTYFNYEAQQDKSGLPNDRFSAERPEGSISTLTIQRTEQRDSAMYRCASSQDRRGATNEKLFFGSGTQLSVL.

The V gene is TRBV27, the J gene TRBJ1-5; 8 nucleotides align to TRBD1. Germline CDR1 and CDR2: MNHEY and SMNVEV (reference sequence). J lost 6 bases, V lost 5 bases, and 9 bases had no gene match. The CDR3 has 15 residues. The CDR3 here is CASSEFGQGAQPQHF. The CDR3 DNA reads TGTGCCAGCAGTGAATTCGGACAGGGAGCTCAGCCCCAGCATTTT.

The chain joins TRBV2 to TRBJ2-1; 11 bases agree with TRBD1. CDR3 length equals 15 residues. The germline V gene has CDR1 SNHLY and CDR2 FYNNEI. V shed 3 bases and J 3 bases; nucleotides not matched to a gene: 1. The CDR3 DNA is TGTGCCAGCAGTGAGGGACAGGGGGGCTACAATGAGCAGTTCTTC. It is translated as CASSEGQGGYNEQFF.

V usage is TRBV7-9 and J usage is TRBJ1-1; D gene ambiguous. The germline CDR1 and CDR2 sequences are SEHNR and FQNEAQ (reference sequence). V was clipped by 5 bases and J by 1 base, with 14 bases between them. The CDR3 consists of 15 residues. CDR3 DNA: TGTGCCAGCAGCCCCCCCGGGGTCGGGAACACTGAAGCTTTCTTT. Translating gives CASSPPGVGNTEAFF. Drawing the rest from reference TRBV7-9 and TRBJ1-1, the complete variable domain is DTGVSQNPRHKITKRGQNVTFRCDPISEHNRLYWYRQTLGQGPEFLTYFQNEAQLEKSRLLSDRFSAERPKGSFSTLEIQRTEQGDSAMYLCASSPPGVGNTEAFFGQGTRLTVV.